These T cell receptor beta chains were read from a single sample in a study of T cell repertoires in cytomegalovirus infection. Using its own MiXCR run on the reads, TCRdb lists one record per CDR3 protein. Of approximately 990,000 distinct CDR3 sequences listed, less than 40% are singletons. For these TCRs, the target antigens are not known. This sample comprised cultured CD8+ T cells from PBMCs, obtained from culture after CMV antigen stimulation. The receptor set was obtained from a human donor in good health (CMV status not recorded). Some clones in this sample may be carry-over from other donors' samples. CDR3s include the opening cysteine and the closing phenylalanine or tryptophan. The order of the fields is CDR3 length, clone size, D gene, V gene, J gene, CDR3 protein, CDR3 DNA. D genes are given only for firm matches. Clone size is stated in some rows and not others, as once, few, many or a class when expanded.

CDR3 length: 17; clone size: NA; D gene: NA; V gene: TRBV5-1; J gene: TRBJ1-1; CDR3 protein: CASSLEGGGRDHTEAFF; CDR3 DNA: TGCGCCAGCAGCTTGGAAGGGGGTGGTAGAGACCACACTGAAGCTTTCTTT
CDR3 length: 15; clone size: once; D gene: NA; V gene: TRBV5-6; J gene: TRBJ2-1; CDR3 protein: CASSLRLADINEQFF; CDR3 DNA: TGTGCCAGCAGCTTGAGGCTAGCAGATATCAATGAGCAGTTCTTC
CDR3 length: 12; clone size: once; D gene: NA; V gene: TRBV5-3; J gene: TRBJ2-7; CDR3 protein: CASSPGFNEQYF; CDR3 DNA: TGTGCCAGCAGCCCGGGGTTCAACGAGCAGTACTTC
CDR3 length: 15; clone size: NA; D gene: TRBD2; V gene: TRBV12-3/TRBV12-4; J gene: TRBJ2-1; CDR3 protein: CASSFQRGEGNEQFF; CDR3 DNA: TGTGCCAGCAGTTTCCAGCGGGGGGAGGGAAATGAGCAGTTCTTC
CDR3 length: 16; clone size: NA; D gene: NA; V gene: TRBV6-1; J gene: TRBJ2-7; CDR3 protein: CASSYNPEQGPYEQYF; CDR3 DNA: TGTGCCAGCAGTTATAATCCGGAACAGGGACCTTACGAGCAGTACTTC
CDR3 length: 11; clone size: NA; D gene: NA; V gene: TRBV29-1; J gene: TRBJ2-5; CDR3 protein: CSVVGRETQYF; CDR3 DNA: TGCAGCGTTGTGGGAAGAGAGACCCAGTACTTC
CDR3 length: 16; clone size: few; D gene: NA; V gene: TRBV7-9; J gene: TRBJ1-1; CDR3 protein: CASSFAAGAVDTEAFF; CDR3 DNA: TGTGCCAGCAGCTTCGCGGCGGGGGCTGTGGACACTGAAGCTTTCTTT
CDR3 length: 17; clone size: NA; D gene: NA; V gene: TRBV19; J gene: TRBJ1-4; CDR3 protein: CASSISPVWLTNEKLFF; CDR3 DNA: TGTGCCAGTAGTATCTCCCCGGTCTGGCTGACTAATGAAAAACTGTTTTTT
CDR3 length: 13; clone size: NA; D gene: TRBD1; V gene: TRBV4-1; J gene: TRBJ1-2; CDR3 protein: CASSQRDSYGYTF; CDR3 DNA: TGCGCCAGCAGCCAAAGGGACAGCTATGGCTACACCTTC
CDR3 length: 14; clone size: NA; D gene: TRBD1; V gene: TRBV20-1; J gene: TRBJ2-4; CDR3 protein: CSAKGQGAENIQYF; CDR3 DNA: TGCAGTGCTAAAGGACAGGGCGCGGAAAACATTCAGTACTTC
CDR3 length: 17; clone size: NA; D gene: NA; V gene: TRBV19; J gene: TRBJ2-3; CDR3 protein: CASSITYGGSYTDTQYF; CDR3 DNA: TGTGCCAGTAGTATAACTTACGGAGGCAGCTACACAGATACGCAGTATTTT
CDR3 length: 11; clone size: NA; D gene: TRBD1; V gene: TRBV19; J gene: TRBJ1-1; CDR3 protein: CASYRGTEAFF; CDR3 DNA: TGTGCCAGTTACAGGGGCACTGAAGCTTTCTTT
CDR3 length: 15; clone size: NA; D gene: NA; V gene: TRBV7-2; J gene: TRBJ1-5; CDR3 protein: CASSLGGGRNQPQHF; CDR3 DNA: TGTGCCAGCAGCTTAGGGGGGGGACGCAATCAGCCCCAGCATTTT
CDR3 length: 14; clone size: few; D gene: NA; V gene: TRBV7-6; J gene: TRBJ2-5; CDR3 protein: CASSKRGYQETQYF; CDR3 DNA: TGTGCCAGCAGCAAAAGAGGATACCAAGAGACCCAGTACTTC
CDR3 length: 10; clone size: NA; D gene: NA; V gene: TRBV12-3/TRBV12-4; J gene: TRBJ2-1; CDR3 protein: CASSFYEQFF; CDR3 DNA: TGTGCCAGCAGTTTTTATGAGCAGTTCTTC
CDR3 length: 14; clone size: NA; D gene: TRBD2; V gene: TRBV12-3/TRBV12-4; J gene: TRBJ2-1; CDR3 protein: CASSFIAGGDEQFF; CDR3 DNA: TGTGCCAGCAGTTTTATAGCGGGGGGCGATGAGCAGTTCTTC
CDR3 length: 15; clone size: once; D gene: NA; V gene: TRBV11-2; J gene: TRBJ2-1; CDR3 protein: CASSPPGIGYNEQFF; CDR3 DNA: TGTGCCAGCAGCCCGCCAGGGATAGGGTACAATGAGCAGTTCTTC
CDR3 length: 16; clone size: NA; D gene: NA; V gene: TRBV3-1; J gene: TRBJ1-2; CDR3 protein: CASSLELTSSTYGYTF; CDR3 DNA: TGTGCCAGCAGCTTAGAACTTACTTCTTCGACCTATGGCTACACCTTC
CDR3 length: 16; clone size: NA; D gene: TRBD2; V gene: TRBV5-3; J gene: TRBJ2-1; CDR3 protein: CASSPWTSGGAWEQFF; CDR3 DNA: TGTGCCAGCAGCCCTTGGACTAGCGGGGGGGCCTGGGAGCAGTTCTTC
CDR3 length: 16; clone size: NA; D gene: NA; V gene: TRBV24-1; J gene: TRBJ1-2; CDR3 protein: CATSGQGAEGNYGYTF; CDR3 DNA: TGTGCCACCAGTGGGCAGGGCGCCGAAGGTAACTATGGCTACACCTTC
CDR3 length: 13; clone size: few; D gene: NA; V gene: TRBV7-2; J gene: TRBJ2-5; CDR3 protein: CASSNTPVETQYF; CDR3 DNA: TGTGCCAGCAGTAATACACCCGTAGAGACCCAGTACTTC
CDR3 length: 14; clone size: few; D gene: NA; V gene: TRBV9; J gene: TRBJ2-1; CDR3 protein: CASSVAATGNEQFF; CDR3 DNA: TGTGCCAGCAGCGTAGCGGCTACAGGCAATGAGCAGTTCTTC
CDR3 length: 14; clone size: NA; D gene: NA; V gene: TRBV19; J gene: TRBJ1-3; CDR3 protein: CASTWGPSGNTIYF; CDR3 DNA: TGTGCCTCCACCTGGGGCCCTTCTGGAAACACCATATATTTT
CDR3 length: 18; clone size: few; D gene: NA; V gene: TRBV4-3; J gene: TRBJ2-3; CDR3 protein: CASSQDPGLGGGTDTQYF; CDR3 DNA: TGCGCCAGCAGCCAAGATCCTGGGCTAGGGGGGGGCACAGATACGCAGTATTTT
CDR3 length: 15; clone size: few; D gene: NA; V gene: TRBV7-9; J gene: TRBJ2-7; CDR3 protein: CASSSPRDNSYEQYF; CDR3 DNA: TGTGCCAGCAGCAGCCCCCGGGACAATTCCTACGAGCAGTACTTC
CDR3 length: 13; clone size: NA; D gene: NA; V gene: TRBV12-3/TRBV12-4; J gene: TRBJ1-1; CDR3 protein: CASKGMDGTEAFF; CDR3 DNA: TGTGCCAGCAAGGGCATGGATGGCACTGAAGCTTTCTTT
CDR3 length: 16; clone size: few; D gene: NA; V gene: TRBV6-1; J gene: TRBJ1-1; CDR3 protein: CASSLNAALFEGDAFF; CDR3 DNA: TGTGCCAGCAGTTTGAATGCCGCCCTGTTTGAGGGGGACGCTTTCTTT
CDR3 length: 12; clone size: many; D gene: NA; V gene: TRBV28; J gene: TRBJ1-1; CDR3 protein: CASSLGPYEAFF; CDR3 DNA: TGTGCCAGCAGTCTAGGGCCCTATGAAGCTTTCTTT
CDR3 length: 12; clone size: NA; D gene: NA; V gene: TRBV10-3; J gene: TRBJ2-7; CDR3 protein: CAIRGLRDEQYF; CDR3 DNA: TGTGCCATCAGGGGCCTCCGGGACGAGCAGTACTTC
CDR3 length: 15; clone size: NA; D gene: NA; V gene: TRBV7-9; J gene: TRBJ2-3; CDR3 protein: CASSSTRSSTDTQYF; CDR3 DNA: TGTGCCAGCAGCTCGACTAGGTCTAGCACAGATACGCAGTATTTT
CDR3 length: 13; clone size: NA; D gene: NA; V gene: TRBV20-1; J gene: TRBJ2-3; CDR3 protein: CSPRGWGTDTQYF; CDR3 DNA: TGCAGTCCCCGTGGGTGGGGGACAGATACGCAGTATTTT
CDR3 length: 15; clone size: NA; D gene: TRBD1; V gene: TRBV12-3/TRBV12-4; J gene: TRBJ2-1; CDR3 protein: CASSLGTGTDNEQFF; CDR3 DNA: TGTGCCAGCAGTTTAGGGACAGGAACGGACAATGAGCAGTTCTTC
CDR3 length: 14; clone size: NA; D gene: NA; V gene: TRBV27; J gene: TRBJ2-2; CDR3 protein: CASSSGLVLGELFF; CDR3 DNA: TGTGCCAGCAGTTCGGGACTCGTTTTAGGGGAGCTGTTTTTT
CDR3 length: 14; clone size: few; D gene: NA; V gene: TRBV13; J gene: TRBJ2-1; CDR3 protein: CASSLRGLPHEQFF; CDR3 DNA: TGTGCCAGCAGCTTAAGGGGTCTACCACATGAGCAGTTCTTC
CDR3 length: 14; clone size: NA; D gene: NA; V gene: TRBV11-2; J gene: TRBJ2-5; CDR3 protein: CASRNSVYQETQYF; CDR3 DNA: TGTGCCAGCAGAAATAGTGTGTACCAAGAGACCCAGTACTTC
CDR3 length: 17; clone size: many; D gene: NA; V gene: TRBV7-2; J gene: TRBJ2-1; CDR3 protein: CASSLVSVGGPVDEQFF; CDR3 DNA: TGTGCCAGCAGCTTAGTTAGTGTCGGGGGGCCAGTAGATGAGCAGTTCTTC
CDR3 length: 16; clone size: few; D gene: TRBD2; V gene: TRBV7-9; J gene: TRBJ2-5; CDR3 protein: CASSPTTSGIQETQYF; CDR3 DNA: TGTGCCAGCAGCCCAACGACTAGCGGGATACAAGAGACCCAGTACTTC
CDR3 length: 16; clone size: NA; D gene: TRBD1; V gene: TRBV5-1; J gene: TRBJ1-2; CDR3 protein: CASSWADREVSYGYTF; CDR3 DNA: TGCGCCAGCAGCTGGGCGGACAGGGAGGTTAGCTATGGCTACACCTTC
CDR3 length: 15; clone size: NA; D gene: TRBD2; V gene: TRBV27; J gene: TRBJ2-3; CDR3 protein: CASSFSGGETDTQYF; CDR3 DNA: TGTGCCAGCAGTTTCAGCGGGGGCGAGACAGATACGCAGTATTTT
CDR3 length: 14; clone size: NA; D gene: NA; V gene: TRBV12-3/TRBV12-4; J gene: TRBJ2-3; CDR3 protein: CASSFGLYTDTQYF; CDR3 DNA: TGTGCCAGCAGTTTTGGGCTCTACACAGATACGCAGTATTTT
CDR3 length: 11; clone size: few; D gene: NA; V gene: TRBV7-2; J gene: TRBJ1-1; CDR3 protein: CASSLNFEAFF; CDR3 DNA: TGTGCCAGCAGCTTGAACTTTGAAGCTTTCTTT
CDR3 length: 13; clone size: few; D gene: NA; V gene: TRBV12-3/TRBV12-4; J gene: TRBJ2-5; CDR3 protein: CASSLTAPETQYF; CDR3 DNA: TGTGCCAGCAGTTTAACGGCACCCGAGACCCAGTACTTC
CDR3 length: 14; clone size: few; D gene: NA; V gene: TRBV7-7; J gene: TRBJ2-1; CDR3 protein: CASSLILNDNEQFF; CDR3 DNA: TGTGCTAGCAGCTTGATCCTCAACGACAATGAGCAGTTCTTC
CDR3 length: 17; clone size: many; D gene: NA; V gene: TRBV6-1; J gene: TRBJ1-1; CDR3 protein: CASSEATMGPMNTEAFF; CDR3 DNA: TGTGCCAGCAGTGAAGCGACAATGGGACCGATGAACACTGAAGCTTTCTTT
CDR3 length: 15; clone size: NA; D gene: NA; V gene: TRBV6-6; J gene: TRBJ1-5; CDR3 protein: CASSREKYSNQPQHF; CDR3 DNA: TGTGCCAGCAGCCGTGAGAAGTATAGCAATCAGCCCCAGCATTTT
CDR3 length: 12; clone size: few; D gene: NA; V gene: TRBV15; J gene: TRBJ2-5; CDR3 protein: CATSRVSETQYF; CDR3 DNA: TGTGCCACCAGCAGAGTTTCTGAGACCCAGTACTTC
CDR3 length: 11; clone size: NA; D gene: TRBD1; V gene: TRBV25-1; J gene: TRBJ1-2; CDR3 protein: CASSEDRAHTF; CDR3 DNA: TGTGCCAGCAGTGAGGACAGGGCCCACACCTTC